This TCR beta chain comes out of a study of blood T cell repertoires in COVID-19. Looking at the study overall: COVID-19 samples collected from the United States, Italy and Spain covered acute and convalescent phases. Nucleic acid was either cDNA or gDNA, and it came from T cells, B-cell-depleted T cells, or PBMCs.

Authors' analysis steps: Nucleated cell number was recorded as an estimate derived from reference gene primer amplification. Libraries were prepared by immunoSEQ multiplex PCR; TCRdb keeps only in-frame clonotypes and omits some of them. V, J and clone size are those of that table, while D and trimming were read from the DNA. Found here are 250,000 to 400,000 clones, roughly 90% of them singletons; the top ten hold 2.5% to 3.5%. V was cut by 0 bases and J by 3 bases, with 7 bases left in between. The CDR3 sequence is 13 residues long. Germline loops: CDR1 SGHRS, CDR2 YFSETQ. The Seattle patients joined while their infection was active and were tracked longitudinally afterward.

V gene TRBV5-1 combines with J gene TRBJ2-7; D perhaps matches TRBD1 (6 bases). The sequence derives from a woman in her thirties with COVID-19, enrolled during active disease. Sequenced input: peripheral blood. CDR3 in amino acids: CASSLDRVYEQYF. CDR3 coding DNA: TGCGCCAGCAGCTTGGACAGGGTCTACGAGCAGTACTTC.